The entry below describes one T cell receptor beta chain. The antigen is unknown. Assay: immunoSEQ multiplex PCR; the TCRdb copy retains only in-frame clones and omits some. The sample lists about 44,000 clones; just under 97% were seen once. These data originate in a study of Tregs in tolerant kidney transplant recipients. Study at large: Sorting used antibodies to exclude donor cells.

V was pared by 2 bases and J by 7 bases, with 13 bases between. The CDR3 spans 14 residues. Germline CDR1 MGHRA, CDR2 YSYEKL. Sample: Tregs from blood cultured with allogeneic cells. The clonotype was recovered from a human donor in good health. The V gene is TRBV4-1, the J gene TRBJ2-3; weak D call: TRBD1 (5 bases). The CDR3, as DNA: TGCGCCAGCAGCCAACAAGGGGTGGGAAATACGCAGTATTTT. It encodes CASSQQGVGNTQYF.